These T cell receptor beta chains were read from a single sample in a study of CD8 T cells in Susac syndrome. Each CDR3 protein gets one entry after TCRdb re-called the immunoSEQ multiplex PCR reads with MiXCR. The sample carries more than 95,000 distinct CDR3 sequences, 90% to 95% recorded once. The sequencing sample was made of CD8+ T cells from PBMCs. These TCRs come from a human donor with Susac syndrome. Both conserved end residues are part of each CDR3. Fields, in order: CDR3 protein, CDR3 DNA, J gene, D gene, V gene, clone size. D genes are given only for firm matches. Size is omitted from some rows. Given values are once, few, many or a class for expanded clones.

CDR3aa: CASSLWGFVGF
CDR3nt: TGTGCCAGCAGTCTCTGGGGCTTCGTAGGCTTC
j_gene: TRBJ2-1
d_gene: -
v_gene: TRBV12-3/TRBV12-4
abundance: few

CDR3aa: CASSLNAGEYTGELFF
CDR3nt: TGTGCCAGCAGCTTGAACGCAGGGGAGTACACCGGGGAGCTGTTTTTT
j_gene: TRBJ2-2
d_gene: -
v_gene: TRBV5-4
abundance: -

CDR3aa: CAGGTGTGELFF
CDR3nt: TGTGCCGGAGGGACGGGGACCGGGGAGCTGTTTTTT
j_gene: TRBJ2-2
d_gene: -
v_gene: TRBV30
abundance: -

CDR3aa: CASSFSGNGNQPQHF
CDR3nt: TGTGCCAGCAGCTTTTCGGGGAATGGCAATCAGCCCCAGCATTTT
j_gene: TRBJ1-5
d_gene: -
v_gene: TRBV7-2
abundance: -

CDR3aa: CASVRQDRVRYEQYF
CDR3nt: TGTGCTAGTGTCCGACAGGACAGGGTAAGGTACGAGCAGTACTTC
j_gene: TRBJ2-7
d_gene: TRBD1
v_gene: TRBV12-5
abundance: -

CDR3aa: CASSLGGDSNQPQHF
CDR3nt: TGTGCCAGCAGCTTAGGCGGAGATAGCAATCAGCCCCAGCATTTT
j_gene: TRBJ1-5
d_gene: -
v_gene: TRBV7-9
abundance: -

CDR3aa: CASSDGGSTNVLTF
CDR3nt: TGTGCCAGCAGTGACGGAGGGTCGACCAACGTCCTGACTTTC
j_gene: TRBJ2-6
d_gene: -
v_gene: TRBV6-4
abundance: -

CDR3aa: CASSSTDRIYGYTF
CDR3nt: TGTGCCAGCAGCTCGACCGACAGGATCTATGGCTACACCTTC
j_gene: TRBJ1-2
d_gene: -
v_gene: TRBV7-9
abundance: once

CDR3aa: CAWSATGGEQYF
CDR3nt: TGTGCCTGGAGTGCGACAGGGGGCGAGCAGTACTTC
j_gene: TRBJ2-7
d_gene: TRBD1
v_gene: TRBV30
abundance: -

CDR3aa: CASSLWGYNEKLFF
CDR3nt: TGTGCCAGCAGCTTGTGGGGTTACAATGAAAAACTGTTTTTT
j_gene: TRBJ1-4
d_gene: -
v_gene: TRBV5-6
abundance: -

CDR3aa: CASSYSPGTSGNNEQFF
CDR3nt: TGTGCCAGCAGTTACAGTCCAGGGACTAGCGGGAACAATGAGCAGTTCTTC
j_gene: TRBJ2-1
d_gene: TRBD2
v_gene: TRBV6-2/TRBV6-3
abundance: -

CDR3aa: CASSLSLGDIYGYTF
CDR3nt: TGTGCCAGCAGCTTATCCCTCGGGGATATCTATGGCTACACCTTC
j_gene: TRBJ1-2
d_gene: -
v_gene: TRBV7-2
abundance: -

CDR3aa: CSATPTTYRTGEGGQPQHF
CDR3nt: TGCAGTGCTACCCCGACTACTTACCGAACAGGGGAGGGGGGTCAGCCCCAGCATTTT
j_gene: TRBJ1-5
d_gene: TRBD1
v_gene: TRBV20-1
abundance: -

CDR3aa: CASSPQGGNTGELFF
CDR3nt: TGTGCCAGCAGCCCTCAGGGCGGAAACACCGGGGAGCTGTTTTTT
j_gene: TRBJ2-2
d_gene: -
v_gene: TRBV3-1
abundance: -

CDR3aa: CASSFMGLRNSPLHF
CDR3nt: TGTGCCAGCAGTTTTATGGGACTGCGTAATTCACCCCTCCACTTT
j_gene: TRBJ1-6
d_gene: -
v_gene: TRBV12-3/TRBV12-4
abundance: -